This T cell receptor beta chain was sequenced for a study of PD-1 blockade in mismatch repair-deficient tumors. This clone has just one count. The protocol was immunoSEQ multiplex PCR, while the TCRdb copy is restricted to in-frame clones and leaves out a portion. Of some 51,000 clones listed, about 85% were seen once; the top ten hold more than 8%. TCRs were sequenced from a few patients responding to pembrolizumab. Material: peripheral blood, obtained 20 weeks after starting pembrolizumab. This TCR came from an adult with mismatch repair-deficient cancer.

The CDR3 DNA reads TGTGCCAGCAGCACGTCCGGGGGCCAAAGGGCTGAAGCTTTCTTT. This encodes CASSTSGGQRAEAFF. The chain uses TRBV7-9 and TRBJ1-1, with D perhaps TRBD1 (6 bases). The CDR3 is 15 residues long. Trimming cost V 5 bases and J 6 bases, with 19 bases left between them. Germline-derived CDR1 and CDR2 are SEHNR and FQNEAQ (reference sequence).